This T cell receptor beta chain derives from a study of T-cell reconstitution after alpha-beta-depleted transplantation in children. Study-wide findings and caveats: The origin of alpha-beta T cells about two months after transplant was reportedly several hundred expanded graft clones. T-cell numbers and diversity, one year after transplant, stemmed largely from T cells that were newly produced.

The CDR3 totals 11 residues. Germline CDR1 and CDR2: SQVTM and ANQGSEA. This clonotype occurred many times. As yet, its antigen is unknown. The library targeted TCRbeta and was prepared with unique molecular identifiers. TCRdb passed the PCR reads through MiXCR, listing each CDR3 protein once. The table includes hundreds of thousands of distinct CDR3 sequences, less than 9.5% detected once. The TCR originated in a female patient aged 2 to 10 who had a stem cell transplant for Fanconi anemia, so the T cells may come from the graft donor. The sample here was peripheral blood, taken 360 days after TCRalphabeta/CD19-depleted stem cell transplant. The chain uses TRBV29-1 and TRBJ1-2, with D hard to call. CDR3 DNA: TGCAGTGTGCATGTTCCCGGTGGCTACACCTTC. Translating gives CSVHVPGGYTF.